The 19 T cell receptor beta chains given below trace back to one sample, sequenced in a study of blood T cells in healthy people across ages. The use of a sample-barcoded 5' primer and a J-beta primer mix characterized a second PCR of 7 to 11 cycles. One entry per CDR3 protein results from TCRdb running MiXCR on the 5' RACE reads. The sample has 600,000 to 1,000,000 distinct CDR3 sequences; roughly 25% are singletons. These data also featured in a second study, about T cells of mothers and their children.

Sequencing used blood. The receptors shown here come from a boy aged 5-17 years in good health.

The rearrangement uses TRBV10-3 and TRBJ2-3; D unclear. The V gene lost 4 bases and the J gene lost 5 bases, with 7 bases spanning the gap. Germline lookup yields CDR1 ENHRY and CDR2 SYGVKD. The CDR3 length is 12 residues. The CDR3 reads CAISGTEDTQYF. In DNA, the CDR3 is TGTGCCATCAGTGGAACCGAAGATACGCAGTATTTT.

This clonotype was recorded at least ten times. The V and J genes are TRBV7-9 and TRBJ1-1; possible D gene TRBD1, 5 bases. This CDR3 is built from 13 residues. Trimming shortened V by 6 bases and J by 5 bases, and 13 bases separated the two germline ends. Germline-derived CDR1 and CDR2 are SEHNR and FQNEAQ (reference sequence). In nucleotides, the CDR3 is TGTGCCAGCAGTCTTGGGGGGGTGACTGAAGCTTTCTTT. Amino acids: CASSLGGVTEAFF.

This chain links TRBV4-2 with TRBJ2-7; the match to TRBD2 covers 9 bases. The germline gives CDR1 LGHNA, CDR2 YNFKEQ. The CDR3 has 14 residues. The junction had 4 bases not matched to a gene; V was cut back by 1 base and J by 6 bases. The chain's CDR3 is CASSQAPGLAEQYF. DNA for the CDR3: TGTGCCAGCAGCCAAGCTCCGGGACTAGCCGAGCAGTACTTC.

The rearrangement links TRBV15 to TRBJ1-4; a possible D gene is TRBD1 (5 bases). The V gene lost 0 bases and the J gene lost 6 bases, with 8 bases spanning the gap. Germline-derived CDR1 and CDR2 are LNHNV and YYDKDF (reference sequence). CDR3 length: 14 amino acids. In nucleotides, the CDR3 is TGTGCCACCAGCAGAGATTCGGGGGATGAAAAACTGTTTTTT. Encoded protein: CATSRDSGDEKLFF.

This clonotype appeared a single time. The gene calls are TRBV7-3 and TRBJ2-3, with 9 positions matching TRBD2. Losses at the gene ends were 4 bases for V and 6 bases for J; bases not matched to a gene: 11. This CDR3 has 16 amino acids. The germline V gene encodes CDR1 SGHTA and CDR2 FQGTGA. CDR3 sequence: CASSSASGNGWDTQYF. In nucleotides, the CDR3 is TGTGCCAGCAGCTCCGCTAGCGGGAATGGATGGGATACGCAGTATTTT.

The chain combines TRBV11-1 with TRBJ2-5, with D maybe TRBD1 (7 bases). The J call is uncertain, as TRBJ2-1 better fits the DNA end. The germline CDR1 and CDR2 sequences are SGHAT and FQDESV (reference sequence). The CDR3 is 16 residues long. The CDR3 coding sequence is TGTGCCAGCAGCTTAGCGCAGGGGGGAGTAGTTGATGAGCAGTTCTTC. It yields the protein CASSLAQGGVVDEQFF.

As DNA, the CDR3 is TGTGCCAGCAGTGAAGCTCGACAGGGAGGCTCACCCCTCCACTTT. Its protein product is CASSEARQGGSPLHF. This chain uses TRBV6-1 with TRBJ1-6; TRBD1 agrees at 7 bases. The CDR3 is made up of 15 amino acids. The trim removed 0 bases at V and 10 bases at J, leaving 6 bases unmatched. Germline assignment: CDR1 MNHNS and CDR2 SASEGT.

This clonotype has a handful of counts. The chain recombines TRBV7-9 with TRBJ2-5; 14 nucleotides align to TRBD2. The ends lost 4 bases at V and 4 bases at J; junction bases unmatched: 8. Germline V gene lookup returns CDR1 SEHNR and CDR2 FQNEAQ (reference sequence). This CDR3 spans 17 amino acids. This CDR3 is CASSSSGTSGGRETQYF. The CDR3 region has the DNA TGTGCCAGCAGCTCCTCCGGGACTAGCGGGGGTCGAGAGACCCAGTACTTC.

The gene calls are TRBV27 and TRBJ2-6; D not resolved. The ends were cut back, 3 bases at V and 2 bases at J, with 17 bases in the middle. The germline V gene has CDR1 MNHEY and CDR2 SMNVEV (reference sequence). This CDR3 is built from 18 residues. CDR3 sequence reads: CASSLVGLQGAGANVLTF. CDR3 DNA sequence: TGTGCCAGCAGTTTGGTCGGCCTCCAAGGAGCTGGGGCCAACGTCCTGACTTTC.

Of note for this clonotype: An end of the junction does not agree with germline; a read error may underlie this. The rearrangement links TRBV12-3 or TRBV12-4 to TRBJ1-2; a possible D gene is TRBD1 (6 bases). CDR3 size: 13 residues. DNA for the CDR3: TGTGCCAGCGGTCCTGGGGGCGACTACGGCTACACCTTC. Its translation: CASGPGGDYGYTF.

The rearrangement uses TRBV5-1 and TRBJ2-7, with D possibly being TRBD1 (5 bases). Germline assignment: CDR1 SGHRS and CDR2 YFSETQ. Trimming stripped 0 bases from V and 3 bases from J, with 13 bases between. CDR3 size: 15 residues. CDR3 nucleotide sequence: TGCGCCAGCAGCTTGGCCTGGGGCAGCCTCTACGAGCAGTACTTC. Its protein product is CASSLAWGSLYEQYF.

A few counts support this clonotype. This rearrangement joins TRBV29-1 to TRBJ1-1; D is unclear. The CDR3 extends over 12 amino acids. CDR1 is SQVTM and CDR2 is ANQGSEA in the germline V gene. V dropped 7 bases and J dropped 4 bases, with 13 bases sitting between them. In DNA form, the CDR3 reads TGCAGCGGGGAGACCGCAGGCACTGAAGCTTTCTTT. This encodes CSGETAGTEAFF.

This clonotype was observed a few times. The chain uses TRBV6-5 and TRBJ2-1; D is perhaps TRBD1 (5 bases). Trimming removed 7 bases from V and 8 bases from J, with 9 bases in between. This CDR3 is 11 amino acids long. Germline V lookup: CDR1 MNHEY, CDR2 SVGAGI. In DNA form, the CDR3 reads TGTGCCAGCACCCAGGGTTATGAGCAGTTCTTC. Residues: CASTQGYEQFF.

Points on this clonotype: This sequence may be a read error, since a much larger clone differs from it by one base. The chain employs TRBV27 and TRBJ2-5; D may match TRBD1 or TRBD2 (5 bases each). The J call is uncertain, as TRBJ2-7 better fits the DNA end. The CDR3 runs 14 residues. Germline V lookup: CDR1 MNHEY, CDR2 SMNVEV (reference sequence). The CDR3 coding sequence is TGTGCCAGCAGTTTAAACAGGCCGGAGGACGAGCAGTACTTC. Protein sequence: CASSLNRPEDEQYF.

This clonotype was counted between two and nine times. V usage is TRBV20-1 and J usage is TRBJ2-1, with 7 bases fitting TRBD2. Losses at the gene ends were 0 bases for V and 7 bases for J; bases not matched to a gene: 9. The CDR3 is made up of 15 amino acids. Germline V lookup: CDR1 DFQATT, CDR2 SNEGSKA (reference sequence). The CDR3 region has the DNA TGCAGTGCTAGAGACGGGCTAGCGGTGGGTAATGAGCAGTTCTTC. It codes for CSARDGLAVGNEQFF.

This rearrangement joins TRBV10-3 to TRBJ1-2; D remains ambiguous. CDR1 and CDR2 from the germline V gene are ENHRY and SYGVKD. V was clipped by 0 bases and J by 2 bases, with 10 bases between them. CDR3 length: 15 amino acids. CDR3 protein: CAISESNLGNYGYTF. CDR3 DNA: TGTGCCATCAGTGAGTCGAATCTAGGGAACTATGGCTACACCTTC.

The chain is built from TRBV28 and TRBJ2-3; 8 bases line up with TRBD1. The V gene end was trimmed by 7 bases and the J gene end by 1 base; junction bases not matched to a gene: 4. CDR3 length equals 14 residues. Germline V gives CDR1 MDHEN, CDR2 SYDVKM. CDR3 region: CASTPGQGTDTQYF. The CDR3 coding sequence is TGTGCCAGCACGCCGGGACAGGGCACAGATACGCAGTATTTT.

J is TRBJ2-5 and V is TRBV29-1; D is perhaps TRBD1 or TRBD2 (6 bases each). CDR1 is SQVTM and CDR2 is ANQGSEA in the germline V gene. V lost 6 bases to trimming and J lost 5 bases, with 16 bases between them. The CDR3 extends over 13 amino acids. This chain's CDR3 is CSVEGGLVETQYF. DNA of the CDR3: TGCAGCGTCGAGGGGGGCTTGGTGGAGACCCAGTACTTC. Full variable domain (rest looked up from reference TRBV29-1 and TRBJ2-5): SAVISQKPSRDICQRGTSLTIQCQVDSQVTMMFWYRQQPGQSLTLIATANQGSEATYESGFVIDKFPISRPNLTFSTLTVSNMSPEDSSIYLCSVEGGLVETQYFGPGTRLLVL.

This clonotype was seen only a few times. The chain combines TRBV7-9 with TRBJ2-4, with 10 positions matching TRBD2. This CDR3 spans 16 amino acids. The V segment lost 4 bases and the J segment 6 bases; nucleotides outside the gene matches: 9. CDR1 and CDR2 (germline): SEHNR, FQNEAQ (reference sequence). The CDR3 DNA reads as TGTGCCAGCAGCTCAATCCTAGCGGGAGCAGGAAACATTCAGTACTTC. Encoded protein: CASSSILAGAGNIQYF.